Shown below are 28 T cell receptor beta chains from a single sample sequenced in a study of T cell repertoires in cytomegalovirus infection. One entry per CDR3 protein results from TCRdb running MiXCR on the reads. Of about 220,000 distinct CDR3 sequences in the sample, 35% to 45% were seen once. No antigen is known for these receptors. The sequences come from CD8+ T cells from cultured PBMCs, collected from culture after CMV antigen stimulation. The receptor set was obtained from a human donor in good health (CMV status not recorded). Some clones in this sample may be carry-over from other donors' samples.

The gene calls are TRBV7-8 and TRBJ2-5; unclear D gene. V was shortened by 4 bases and J by 1 base, with 7 bases between the two germline ends. This CDR3 has 13 amino acids. Germline values: CDR1 SGHVS, CDR2 FQNEAQ. The CDR3 here is CASSYPSQETQYF. The CDR3 coding sequence is TGTGCCAGCAGCTATCCGAGCCAAGAGACCCAGTACTTC. The variable domain in full, with the rest retrieved from reference TRBV7-8 and TRBJ2-5, is GAGVSQSPRYKVAKRGQDVALRCDPISGHVSLFWYQQALGQGPEFLTYFQNEAQLDKSGLPSDRFFAERPEGSVSTLKIQRTQQEDSAVYLCASSYPSQETQYFGPGTRLLVL.

This clonotype turned up a few times. This rearrangement joins TRBV4-2 to TRBJ2-3; 8 bases line up with TRBD2. Germline lookup yields CDR1 LGHNA and CDR2 YNFKEQ. The CDR3 extends over 14 amino acids. V gave up 6 bases and J gave up 2 bases; unmatched junction bases: 4. CDR3 DNA: TGTGCCAGCAGTTTACTAGCGGTCACAGATACGCAGTATTTT. This translates into CASSLLAVTDTQYF.

The J gene is TRBJ2-7, the V gene TRBV20-1; D unresolved. CDR3 length equals 12 residues. Germline CDR1 and CDR2: DFQATT and SNEGSKA (reference sequence). V lost 3 bases to trimming and J lost 3 bases, with 9 bases between them. CDR3 loop: CSARWLNYEQYF. The CDR3 region has the DNA TGCAGTGCTAGGTGGCTGAACTACGAGCAGTACTTC.

The chain combines TRBV7-2 with TRBJ2-5, with 8 bases fitting TRBD2. CDR1 and CDR2 (germline): SGHTA, FQGNSA. This CDR3 has 16 residues. J was trimmed by 9 bases and V by 3 bases; bases with no gene match: 15. The CDR3: CASSFRSSGMEWAQYF. DNA of the CDR3: TGTGCCAGCAGCTTCCGAAGTAGCGGGATGGAGTGGGCCCAGTACTTC.

This clonotype came up a few times. The genes are TRBV4-1 and TRBJ2-2; D possibly corresponds to TRBD1 (5 bases). V gave up 0 bases and J gave up 0 bases, with 14 bases separating them. The germline CDR1 and CDR2 sequences are MGHRA and YSYEKL. CDR3 size: 18 residues. The CDR3, as DNA: TGCGCCAGCAGCCAAGATCAGGACACCGAGGCGAACACCGGGGAGCTGTTTTTT. Its protein product is CASSQDQDTEANTGELFF.

V usage is TRBV20-1 and J usage is TRBJ2-2; either TRBD1 or TRBD2 may fit D (5 bases each). CDR3 length equals 14 residues. Trimming pared 6 bases from V and 2 bases from J, leaving 13 bases between. Germline CDR1 reads DFQATT; CDR2 reads SNEGSKA (reference sequence). CDR3 sequence reads: CSAYIGGNTGELFF. The CDR3 DNA sequence: TGCAGTGCCTATATTGGGGGAAACACCGGGGAGCTGTTTTTT.

This clonotype was observed a few times. V usage is TRBV19 and J usage is TRBJ2-1; 8 bases are a match to TRBD2. V was pared by 3 bases and J by 5 bases, with 9 bases of the junction left unmatched. CDR3 size: 16 residues. CDR1 and CDR2 from the germline V gene are LNHDA and SQIVND (reference sequence). The CDR3 spells CASSMVPGGPDNEQFF. The CDR3, as DNA: TGTGCCAGTAGTATGGTTCCGGGGGGGCCCGACAATGAGCAGTTCTTC.

V gene TRBV7-6 combines with J gene TRBJ2-7; tentative D call: TRBD1 (5 bases). CDR1 is SGHVS and CDR2 is FNYEAQ in the germline V gene. The CDR3 is 16 residues long. Trimming took off 1 base at V and 2 bases at J, with 15 bases between the two ends. The CDR3 is CASSLDLGQSPYEQYF. The CDR3 coding sequence is TGTGCCAGCAGCTTAGATCTGGGGCAGAGCCCCTACGAGCAGTACTTC.

This rearrangement joins TRBV11-2 to TRBJ2-7; 8 positions agree with TRBD1. Germline V gives CDR1 SGHAT, CDR2 FQNNGV. With 5 bases clipped from V and 1 base from J, the junction kept 10 bases outside the gene matches. The CDR3 runs 16 residues. The CDR3 region has the DNA TGTGCCAGCAGCCAGGAACGACAGGGGCGATCCTACGAGCAGTACTTC. It codes for CASSQERQGRSYEQYF. The full variable domain, rest sourced from reference TRBV11-2 and TRBJ2-7, is EAGVAQSPRYKIIEKRQSVAFWCNPISGHATLYWYQQILGQGPKLLIQFQNNGVVDDSQLPKDRFSAERLKGVDSTLKIQPAKLEDSAVYLCASSQERQGRSYEQYFGPGTRLTVT.

This clonotype was observed a handful of times. The chain's CDR3 is CASSVASWRETQYF. The CDR3 nucleotides are TGTGCCAGCAGCGTTGCGTCTTGGAGAGAGACCCAGTACTTC. V is TRBV7-9 and J is TRBJ2-5, with D hard to call. V shed 5 bases and J shed 4 bases, with 14 bases lying between them. This CDR3 has 14 amino acids. Germline CDR1 reads SEHNR; CDR2 reads FQNEAQ (reference sequence).

The table lists this clonotype with a count of one. Germline and junction disagree at one end, which may indicate a read error. V gene TRBV4-1 combines with J gene TRBJ2-3; D is possibly TRBD2 (6 bases). CDR1 MGHRA and CDR2 YSYEKL come from the germline V gene. This CDR3 is built from 19 residues. The CDR3 sequence is CASGQVFSGSSVYTDTQYF. The CDR3 nucleotides read TGCGCCAGCGGCCAAGTCTTCAGTGGGTCTAGCGTTTACACAGATACGCAGTATTTT.

This clonotype came up a few times. The chain joins TRBV11-2 to TRBJ2-2; a weak D match, TRBD1 (6 bases). Trimming shortened V by 0 bases and J by 6 bases, and 14 bases separated the two germline ends. The CDR3 loop spans 16 amino acids. Germline CDR1 reads SGHAT; CDR2 reads FQNNGV. CDR3 protein: CASSLEGGSVPGELFF. The CDR3 DNA reads TGTGCCAGCAGCTTAGAAGGGGGATCTGTTCCCGGGGAGCTGTTTTTT.

The chain links TRBV29-1 to TRBJ1-1; D unclear. Germline V CDR1 and CDR2: SQVTM, ANQGSEA. Trimming removed 2 bases at V and 0 bases at J, with 7 bases between. The CDR3 consists of 13 residues. The CDR3 protein is CSVEFGVNTEAFF. CDR3 sequence (DNA): TGCAGCGTTGAATTCGGGGTGAACACTGAAGCTTTCTTT.

Note on this clonotype: The junction differs from germline at one of its ends, possibly a read error. The genes are TRBV4-1 and TRBJ1-1; unclear D gene. The CDR3 has 15 residues. Germline lookup yields CDR1 MGHRA and CDR2 YSYEKL. The CDR3 reads CASSQDTVLNTEAFF. DNA for the CDR3: TGTGCCAGCAGCCAAGATACGGTGTTGAACACTGAAGCTTTCTTT.

This chain joins TRBV7-6 and TRBJ2-1, with 15 bases that match TRBD2. The CDR3 spans 24 residues. J was trimmed by 1 base and V by 2 bases; bases with no gene match: 21. Looked up from germline, CDR1 is SGHVS and CDR2 is FNYEAQ. CDR3 coding DNA: TGTGCCAGCAGCTTATTATCCGGGTTGAAACAGGGACTAGCGGGGGGTTGGTCCTACAATGAGCAGTTCTTC. Amino acid sequence: CASSLLSGLKQGLAGGWSYNEQFF.

The rearrangement joins TRBV6-1 to TRBJ2-7; D not certain. Per the germline V gene, CDR1 is MNHNS and CDR2 is SASEGT. This CDR3 contains 14 residues. V lost 4 bases, J lost 3 bases, and 13 bases lay in between. The DNA for the CDR3 is TGTGCCAGCAGTGGGCCCCAGGTGGGCTACGAGCAGTACTTC. Translating it yields CASSGPQVGYEQYF.

This clonotype was detected ten times or more. The chain employs TRBV28 and TRBJ2-7; the match to TRBD1 covers 10 bases. Germline-derived CDR1 and CDR2 are MDHEN and SYDVKM. J lost 3 bases, V lost 4 bases, and 15 bases had no gene match. The CDR3 is made up of 18 amino acids. CDR3 loop: CASSSNRDRGMRGYEQYF. In DNA, the CDR3 is TGTGCCAGCAGTTCCAACCGGGACAGGGGCATGCGTGGCTACGAGCAGTACTTC. Full variable domain (remainder filled in from reference TRBV28 and TRBJ2-7): DVKVTQSSRYLVKRTGEKVFLECVQDMDHENMFWYRQDPGLGLRLIYFSYDVKMKEKGDIPEGYSVSREKKERFSLILESASTNQTSMYLCASSSNRDRGMRGYEQYFGPGTRLTVT.

The V and J genes are TRBV7-8 and TRBJ1-6; 7 nucleotides line up with TRBD1. CDR1 SGHVS and CDR2 FQNEAQ come from the germline V gene. The V segment lost 5 bases and the J segment 7 bases; nucleotides outside the gene matches: 17. The CDR3 contains 18 residues. CDR3 sequence (DNA): TGTGCCAGCAGCCCCCGACAGGGAGCCGTTGGGTGGAATTCACCCCTCCACTTT. The encoded protein is CASSPRQGAVGWNSPLHF.

This clonotype was recorded a few times. The gene calls are TRBV7-8 and TRBJ1-2; D is ambiguous. The CDR3 is 16 residues long. With 1 base removed from V and 4 bases from J, the gap between germline ends came to 16 bases. The V gene's germline CDR1 is SGHVS and CDR2 FQNEAQ. CDR3 residues: CASSLETGSGIYGYTF. In DNA, the CDR3 is TGTGCCAGCAGCTTAGAGACGGGATCCGGTATCTATGGCTACACCTTC.

In its sample, this clonotype was seen once. This chain links TRBV7-1 with TRBJ1-2; D is possibly TRBD1 (5 bases). TRBV7-1 counts as an open reading frame of uncertain function. The V and J ends lost 6 bases and 2 bases respectively, with 22 bases between them. The CDR3 spans 17 residues. CDR3 sequence reads: CASRPSEGAPLNYGYTF. The CDR3 DNA reads TGTGCCAGCAGACCCTCGGAAGGGGCGCCCCTAAACTATGGCTACACCTTC.

There are a few counts of this clonotype. The rearrangement links TRBV27 to TRBJ2-1; D remains unclear. Germline V gene lookup returns CDR1 MNHEY and CDR2 SMNVEV (reference sequence). V lost 4 bases, J lost 7 bases, and 11 bases lay in between. This CDR3 has 13 residues. In nucleotides, the CDR3 is TGTGCCAGCAGTTCAAACCCCATGAATGAGCAGTTCTTC. Its translation is CASSSNPMNEQFF.

The rearrangement uses TRBV12-5 and TRBJ2-1, with D hard to call. The CDR3 is 13 amino acids. The germline V and J ends were trimmed by 3 bases and 4 bases, with 7 bases remaining between them. CDR1 is LGHNT and CDR2 is FRNRAP in the germline V gene. The CDR3 coding sequence is TGTGCTAGTGGTTTTCTGGAGTACAATGAGCAGTTCTTC. Protein: CASGFLEYNEQFF. Variable domain in full (rest from reference TRBV12-5 and TRBJ2-1): DARVTQTPRHKVTEMGQEVTMRCQPILGHNTVFWYRQTMMQGLELLAYFRNRAPLDDSGMPKDRFSAEMPDATLATLKIQPSEPRDSAVYFCASGFLEYNEQFFGPGTRLTVL.

This chain uses TRBV7-2 with TRBJ1-4; no clear D. Per the germline V gene, CDR1 is SGHTA and CDR2 is FQGNSA. Trimming removed 1 base from V and 3 bases from J, with 15 bases in between. This CDR3 is 17 amino acids long. CDR3 DNA: TGTGCCAGCAGCTTAGTCTATATGGGCACCTCTAATGAAAAACTGTTTTTT. Translation gives CASSLVYMGTSNEKLFF.

The chain has TRBV14 and TRBJ1-2; 7 nucleotides line up with TRBD1. Germline-derived CDR1 and CDR2 are SGHDN and FVKESK. The V and J ends lost 3 bases and 4 bases, in that order; junction bases with no gene match: 2. The length of the CDR3 is 13 residues. The CDR3 nucleotides are TGTGCCAGCAGCCACGGGGACAGCTATGGCTACACCTTC. Translating gives CASSHGDSYGYTF.

The chain employs TRBV20-1 and TRBJ2-1, with 9 bases fitting TRBD1. V dropped 4 bases and J dropped 6; count of bases not matched to a gene: 7. In germline, CDR1 is DFQATT, CDR2 SNEGSKA (reference sequence). The CDR3 runs 14 residues. The CDR3 coding sequence is TGCAGTGCTAACCCCGGGACAGGGAGCAATGAGCAGTTCTTC. Amino acids: CSANPGTGSNEQFF.

The chain recombines TRBV27 with TRBJ1-5; D remains ambiguous. The V and J ends lost 6 bases and 7 bases respectively, with 13 bases between them. Germline CDR1 is MNHEY and CDR2 is SMNVEV (reference sequence). The CDR3 extends over 13 amino acids. The CDR3 DNA reads TGTGCCAGCAGCCTTGGAGAATGGCAGCCCCAGCATTTT. This codes for CASSLGEWQPQHF.

This clonotype was observed a handful of times. The chain recombines TRBV2 with TRBJ1-1; 11 nucleotides align to TRBD1. Germline lookup yields CDR1 SNHLY and CDR2 FYNNEI. The V segment lost 8 bases and the J segment 4 bases; nucleotides outside the gene matches: 6. The CDR3 covers 14 residues. The CDR3 sequence: CASRDRGSITEAFF. CDR3 nucleotide sequence: TGTGCCAGCCGGGACAGGGGGTCGATCACTGAAGCTTTCTTT.

The V gene is TRBV7-2, the J gene TRBJ2-4; tentatively, D is TRBD1 (7 bases). The CDR3 loop spans 19 amino acids. From germline, CDR1 is SGHTA and CDR2 FQGNSA. Trimming pared 0 bases from V and 2 bases from J, leaving 20 bases between. The CDR3 loop reads CASSLAEGARLGSKNIQYF. CDR3 DNA: TGTGCCAGCAGCTTAGCGGAGGGGGCGCGATTGGGATCCAAAAACATTCAGTACTTC. The variable domain in full, with the rest retrieved from reference TRBV7-2 and TRBJ2-4, is GAGVSQSPSNKVTEKGKDVELRCDPISGHTALYWYRQSLGQGLEFLIYFQGNSAPDKSGLPSDRFSAERTGGSVSTLTIQRTQQEDSAVYLCASSLAEGARLGSKNIQYFGAGTRLSVL.